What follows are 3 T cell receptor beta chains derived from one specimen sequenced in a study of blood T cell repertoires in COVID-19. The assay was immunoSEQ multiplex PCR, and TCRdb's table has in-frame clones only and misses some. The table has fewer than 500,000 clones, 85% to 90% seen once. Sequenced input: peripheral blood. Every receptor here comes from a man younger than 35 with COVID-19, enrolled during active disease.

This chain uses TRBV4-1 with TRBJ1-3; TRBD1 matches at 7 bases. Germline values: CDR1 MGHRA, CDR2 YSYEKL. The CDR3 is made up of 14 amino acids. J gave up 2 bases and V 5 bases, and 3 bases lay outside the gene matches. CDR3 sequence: CASSYDRAGNTIYF. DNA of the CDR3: TGCGCCAGCAGCTATGACAGGGCTGGAAACACCATATATTTT.

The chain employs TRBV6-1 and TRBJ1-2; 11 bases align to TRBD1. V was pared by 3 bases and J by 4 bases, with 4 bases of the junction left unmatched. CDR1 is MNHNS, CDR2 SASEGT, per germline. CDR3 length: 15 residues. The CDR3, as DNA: TGTGCCAGCAGTGATATGGGACAGGGGGTCTATGGCTACACCTTC. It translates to CASSDMGQGVYGYTF.

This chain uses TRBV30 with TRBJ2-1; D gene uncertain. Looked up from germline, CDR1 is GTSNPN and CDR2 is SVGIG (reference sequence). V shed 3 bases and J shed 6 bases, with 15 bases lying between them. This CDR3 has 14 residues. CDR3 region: CAWSPPLVSNEQFF. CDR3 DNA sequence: TGTGCCTGGAGCCCTCCCCTAGTGTCCAATGAGCAGTTCTTC.